Shown below are 15 T cell receptor beta chains from a single sample sequenced in a study of cytomegalovirus exposure and HLA in healthy donors. It was with 60 Vbeta and 13 Jbeta primers that the PCR ran. This table comes from immunoSEQ multiplex PCR, and its TCRdb copy is limited to in-frame clones, with some not included. The listing contains 200,000 or so clones. The sequencing input was PBMCs. The receptors here all came from a boy between 10 and 17 years old in good health and CMV-seronegative.

This chain links TRBV5-1 with TRBJ2-5, with 14 bases that match TRBD2. The V and J ends lost 4 bases and 4 bases, in that order; junction bases with no gene match: 12. Germline V CDR1 and CDR2: SGHRS, YFSETQ. This CDR3 has 18 residues. The CDR3 region has the DNA TGCGCCAGCAGCACCGGACTAGCGGGGGGCTCTCCCAGAGAGACCCAGTACTTC. This translates into CASSTGLAGGSPRETQYF.

The V call is TRBV4-1, the J call TRBJ2-5; 7 bases map to TRBD2. In germline, CDR1 is MGHRA, CDR2 YSYEKL. The V and J ends lost 4 bases and 5 bases, in that order; junction bases with no gene match: 7. The CDR3 is 14 residues long. As DNA, the CDR3 is TGCGCCAGCAGCCGGTCGGGACTACCGGAGACCCAGTACTTC. Protein: CASSRSGLPETQYF.

This chain uses TRBV6-1 with TRBJ1-2, with D unresolved. V lost 2 bases and J 0 bases, leaving 7 bases between the germline ends. The CDR3 extends over 14 amino acids. Germline V CDR1 and CDR2: MNHNS, SASEGT. The CDR3, as DNA: TGTGCCAGCAGTGAAAACAGTCCTAACTATGGCTACACCTTC. Translated: CASSENSPNYGYTF.

The chain employs TRBV4-1 and TRBJ1-2; TRBD1 aligns across 10 bases. V gave up 1 base and J gave up 3 bases; unmatched junction bases: 2. The CDR3 runs to 15 residues. Germline CDR1 and CDR2: MGHRA and YSYEKL. The CDR3 sequence is CASSQVGTGDYGYTF. Written as DNA, the CDR3 is TGCGCCAGCAGCCAAGTGGGGACAGGGGACTATGGCTACACCTTC.

Of note for this clone: This same CDR3 is encoded by further DNA sequences in the sample. This sequence joins TRBV19 and TRBJ2-2, with D maybe TRBD1 (5 bases). Looked up from germline, CDR1 is LNHDA and CDR2 is SQIVND (reference sequence). CDR3 length: 15 amino acids. Trimming cost V 1 base and J 4 bases, with 10 bases left between them. The CDR3 region has the DNA TGTGCCAGTAGTATAGGGGGCTGGCCCACCGGGGAGCTGTTTTTT. Translated, it gives CASSIGGWPTGELFF.

The V gene is TRBV29-1, the J gene TRBJ1-3, with D possibly being TRBD1 (6 bases). Trimming cost V 4 bases and J 2 bases, with 6 bases left between them. The CDR3 is made up of 12 amino acids. CDR1 is SQVTM, CDR2 ANQGSEA, per germline. The CDR3 spells CSVGTAGNTIYF. In nucleotides, the CDR3 is TGCAGCGTTGGGACAGCTGGAAACACCATATATTTT.

This chain connects TRBV5-1 to TRBJ2-6, with 9 positions matching TRBD1. The germline gives CDR1 SGHRS, CDR2 YFSETQ. The CDR3 extends over 16 amino acids. The ends lost 1 base at V and 2 bases at J; junction bases unmatched: 1. The DNA for the CDR3 is TGCGCCAGCAGCTTGACAGGGGGCGCTGGGGCCAACGTCCTGACTTTC. Its protein is CASSLTGGAGANVLTF.

V usage is TRBV4-1 and J usage is TRBJ2-7; TRBD2 matches 14 bases. With V trimmed by 4 bases and J by 3 bases, 8 bases remained unmatched. The germline CDR1 and CDR2 sequences are MGHRA and YSYEKL. The CDR3 is 17 residues long. The CDR3 loop is CASSPGLAGATIYEQYF. As DNA, the CDR3 is TGCGCCAGCAGCCCGGGACTAGCGGGGGCGACTATCTACGAGCAGTACTTC.

This chain links TRBV4-3 with TRBJ2-7, with unresolved D. The CDR3 runs to 14 residues. Germline CDR1 LGHNA, CDR2 YSLEER. V lost 3 bases to trimming and J lost 0 bases, with 9 bases between them. As DNA, the CDR3 is TGCGCCAGCAGCCAGACAACTGGCTCCTACGAGCAGTACTTC. This codes for CASSQTTGSYEQYF.

The genes are TRBV12-5 and TRBJ1-5; D is perhaps TRBD1 (6 bases). The CDR3 consists of 16 residues. V shed 6 bases and J shed 0 bases, with 15 bases lying between them. In germline, CDR1 is LGHNT, CDR2 FRNRAP. Here the CDR3 DNA reads TGTGCTAGTGGCCCCGGGCAGGGGTATAGCAATCAGCCCCAGCATTTT. Amino acids: CASGPGQGYSNQPQHF.

The CDR3 loop reads CASNLAGRTDTQYF. CDR3 coding DNA: TGTGCCAGCAACCTAGCGGGGCGCACAGATACGCAGTATTTT. This chain connects TRBV9 to TRBJ2-3, with 9 bases aligning to TRBD2. The CDR3 covers 14 residues. Per germline, CDR1 SGDLS and CDR2 YYNGEE. J was trimmed by 1 base and V by 6 bases; bases with no gene match: 3.

CDR3 amino acids: CASSPTVSTDTQYF. The CDR3 DNA is TGTGCCAGCAGCCCGACAGTTAGCACAGATACGCAGTATTTT. The chain couples TRBV6-6 to TRBJ2-3, with D tentatively TRBD1 (5 bases). The CDR3 is 14 residues long. Germline V lookup: CDR1 MNHNY, CDR2 SVGAGI (reference sequence). V was pared by 6 bases and J by 0 bases, with 10 bases between.

The J gene is TRBJ1-4, the V gene TRBV28; no reliable D call. Between the trimmed V and J ends, which lost 4 bases and 0 bases, there was a span of 9 bases. The CDR3 is 15 amino acids. The germline V gene encodes CDR1 MDHEN and CDR2 SYDVKM. In nucleotides, the CDR3 is TGTGCCAGCAGTTCGTCAGGTGCAACTAATGAAAAACTGTTTTTT. Amino acid sequence: CASSSSGATNEKLFF.

The chain's CDR3 is CASSLGLAGGYNEQFF. The CDR3 DNA reads as TGCGCCAGCAGCTTGGGACTAGCGGGGGGGTACAATGAGCAGTTCTTC. V and J are TRBV5-1 and TRBJ2-1, with 14 bases lining up with TRBD2. The germline V gene has CDR1 SGHRS and CDR2 YFSETQ. The CDR3 totals 16 residues. Germline trimming cut 0 bases from V and 4 bases from J; bases unmatched to any gene: 0.

The chain has TRBV5-1 and TRBJ2-5; TRBD1 agrees at 11 bases. CDR3 length: 15 residues. Germline-derived CDR1 and CDR2 are SGHRS and YFSETQ. After removal of 6 bases from V and 5 bases from J, the junction contained 9 bases not matched to a gene. CDR3 sequence reads: CASTPSGQGGETQYF. The CDR3 DNA reads TGCGCCAGCACCCCCTCGGGACAGGGGGGCGAGACCCAGTACTTC.